Here is one TCR beta chain with its context. Antigen: not known. This entry is derived from a study of cytomegalovirus exposure and HLA in healthy donors. Points from the study as a whole: Sequencing depth roughly uniform across donors was assumed in presence/absence analyses. The study recorded 160 or so TCR beta chains that were cytomegalovirus-associated. TCR beta sequences reportedly predicted most subjects' HLA-A and HLA-B alleles accurately.

The PCR used 60 Vbeta and 13 Jbeta primers. Data came from immunoSEQ multiplex PCR; TCRdb stores just in-frame clones and leaves some out. The profile shows about 98,000 clones, approximately 80% of them singletons. The sequence derives from a man aged 55 to 70 in good health and CMV-seropositive. The sample consisted of PBMCs.

In nucleotides, the CDR3 is TGTGCCAGCTCTCTGGGACAGACCAACTATGGCTACACCTTC. Its protein product is CASSLGQTNYGYTF. The genes are TRBV18 and TRBJ1-2; 7 nucleotides align to TRBD1. Per germline, CDR1 KGHSH and CDR2 LQKENI. There are 14 residues in the CDR3. V was pared by 6 bases and J by 2 bases, with 6 bases of the junction left unmatched.